This is a list of T cell receptor beta chains from one sample in a study of cytomegalovirus exposure and HLA in healthy donors. Using immunoSEQ multiplex PCR, the repertoire was profiled, and TCRdb retains in-frame clones only, with some absent. The table includes over 200,000 clones, around 90% detected once. The sample comprised PBMCs. These receptors came from a woman between 25 and 40 years old in good health and CMV-seronegative. Each CDR3 is given with its conserved first and last residue. A D gene is named only where the DNA matches it firmly. Only some rows state a clone size, as once, few, many or a class for expanded clones.

>-|-|TRBV6-5|TRBJ2-2
CASSYSLGTGELFF
TGTGCCAGCAGTTACAGCCTGGGGACCGGGGAGCTGTTTTTT
>-|TRBD2|TRBV6-5|TRBJ2-3
CASSYRGGPSTDTQYF
TGTGCCAGCAGTTACCGGGGGGGGCCTAGCACAGATACGCAGTATTTT
>once|-|TRBV19|TRBJ2-2
CASKAVSNTGELFF
TGTGCCAGTAAGGCGGTATCGAACACCGGGGAGCTGTTTTTT
>-|-|TRBV9|TRBJ2-1
CASSVGTVYNEQFF
TGTGCCAGCAGCGTAGGGACAGTCTACAATGAGCAGTTCTTC
>-|-|TRBV2|TRBJ2-5
CASSQTGRQETQYF
TGTGCCAGCAGTCAGACAGGAAGACAAGAGACCCAGTACTTC
>-|-|TRBV7-3|TRBJ2-2
CASRGDTGELFF
TGTGCCAGTCGAGGGGACACCGGGGAGCTGTTTTTT
>-|TRBD2|TRBV25-1|TRBJ2-3
CASSVQSREGPRTDTQYF
TGTGCCAGCAGTGTCCAATCGAGGGAGGGCCCTCGCACAGATACGCAGTATTTT
>-|-|TRBV2|TRBJ1-2
CASTRTDYGYTF
TGTGCCAGCACTAGGACAGACTATGGCTACACCTTC
>-|TRBD2|TRBV4-3|TRBJ2-3
CASSQGFSGRGTDTQYF
TGCGCCAGCAGCCAAGGATTTAGCGGGAGAGGCACAGATACGCAGTATTTT
>-|TRBD2|TRBV6-4|TRBJ2-7
CASSDSSGLAGYEQYF
TGTGCCAGCAGTGACTCGAGTGGACTAGCGGGCTACGAGCAGTACTTC
>-|-|TRBV6-1|TRBJ2-7
CASSEWGGSLSYEQYF
TGTGCCAGCAGTGAGTGGGGGGGCTCCTTATCCTACGAGCAGTACTTC
>-|-|TRBV5-8|TRBJ2-7
CASSLRAGLGGYEQYF
TGTGCCAGCAGCTTGCGGGCCGGACTGGGGGGCTACGAGCAGTACTTC
>-|TRBD1|TRBV6-5|TRBJ2-2
CASSDRGVAGELFF
TGTGCCAGCAGCGACAGGGGTGTGGCCGGGGAGCTGTTTTTT
>-|-|TRBV4-3|TRBJ1-1
CASSQASSGAEAFF
TGCGCCAGCAGCCAAGCATCCTCAGGGGCTGAAGCTTTCTTT
>-|TRBD2|TRBV7-3|TRBJ2-3
CASSPLAGGTDTQYF
TGTGCCAGCAGCCCCCTAGCGGGCGGGACAGATACGCAGTATTTT
>-|-|TRBV30|TRBJ2-7
CAWSTVSYEQYF
TGTGCCTGGAGTACAGTCTCCTACGAGCAGTACTTC
>-|TRBD1|TRBV29-1|TRBJ2-7
CSVEDRTGSSYEQYF
TGCAGCGTTGAAGACCGGACAGGGAGCTCCTACGAGCAGTACTTC
>-|-|TRBV5-1|TRBJ2-7
CASSQDSYSYEQYF
TGCGCCAGCAGCCAGGACAGTTACTCCTACGAGCAGTACTTC
>-|TRBD2|TRBV5-4|TRBJ2-7
CASSLVGGAVNGEYF
TGTGCCAGCAGCCTAGTGGGAGGGGCCGTCAACGGCGAGTACTTC
>once|TRBD1|TRBV28|TRBJ1-2
CASRGDRGSYGYTF
TGTGCCAGCAGGGGGGACAGGGGCTCCTATGGCTACACCTTC
>-|-|TRBV9|TRBJ2-2
CASSAELVQDRARHPNTGELFF
TGTGCCAGCAGCGCCGAGCTAGTACAAGACAGAGCCAGGCACCCGAACACCGGGGAGCTGTTTTTT
>-|TRBD1|TRBV7-3|TRBJ2-7
CASSLGQGAYEQYF
TGTGCCAGCAGCCTCGGACAGGGGGCCTACGAGCAGTACTTC
>-|TRBD1|TRBV2|TRBJ2-5
CASSDLAGGTQYF
TGTGCCAGCAGTGATTTAGCAGGGGGGACCCAGTACTTC
>-|-|TRBV4-2|TRBJ2-7
CASSQDPLYEQYF
TGTGCCAGCAGCCAAGATCCTTTGTACGAGCAGTACTTC
>-|-|TRBV18|TRBJ2-1
CASSPEWSSYNEQFF
TGTGCCAGCTCACCAGAATGGTCCTCCTACAATGAGCAGTTCTTC
>-|-|TRBV13|TRBJ2-3
CASSFRRGTDTQYF
TGTGCCAGCAGCTTCAGACGGGGCACAGATACGCAGTATTTT
>-|-|TRBV5-6|TRBJ2-2
CASSPGGPVGTGELFF
TGTGCCAGCAGCCCCGGGGGGCCCGTCGGCACCGGGGAGCTGTTTTTT
>-|-|TRBV27|TRBJ2-5
CASSLSPGQLPETQYF
TGTGCCAGCAGTCTCAGCCCGGGCCAACTGCCAGAGACCCAGTACTTC
>-|TRBD1|TRBV6-1|TRBJ2-6
CASSALGQGSSGANVLTF
TGTGCCAGCAGTGCGCTGGGACAGGGTAGCTCTGGGGCCAACGTCCTGACTTTC
>-|-|TRBV19|TRBJ2-1
CASSILASLGEQFF
TGTGCCAGTAGTATACTAGCGTCCCTTGGGGAGCAGTTCTTC
>-|TRBD1|TRBV15|TRBJ1-5
CATRSGGYSNQPQHF
TGTGCCACCAGGTCAGGGGGTTATAGCAATCAGCCCCAGCATTTT
>-|-|TRBV6-5|TRBJ2-7
CASSYSGVDEQYF
TGTGCCAGCAGTTACTCTGGGGTCGACGAGCAGTACTTC
>-|-|TRBV30|TRBJ2-1
CAWSGASSYNEQFF
TGTGCCTGGAGTGGGGCGTCCTCCTACAATGAGCAGTTCTTC
>-|TRBD1|TRBV27|TRBJ2-7
CASTDRTGPYEQYF
TGTGCCAGCACCGATAGGACAGGGCCCTACGAGCAGTACTTC
>-|-|TRBV29-1|TRBJ2-2
CSVVGTNTGELFF
TGCAGCGTTGTGGGGACAAACACCGGGGAGCTGTTTTTT
>-|TRBD1|TRBV2|TRBJ1-4
CASRGEGARLFF
TGTGCCAGCAGGGGGGAGGGGGCTCGACTGTTTTTT
>-|-|TRBV27|TRBJ2-4
CASSQTLAADIQYF
TGTGCCAGCAGTCAGACCTTGGCGGCAGACATTCAGTACTTC
>-|TRBD2|TRBV27|TRBJ2-1
CASSIAGAYNEQFF
TGTGCCAGCAGTATAGCGGGAGCCTACAATGAGCAGTTCTTC
>-|TRBD2|TRBV13|TRBJ2-5
CASSGGSQETQYF
TGTGCCAGCTCGGGGGGTTCCCAAGAGACCCAGTACTTC
>-|TRBD1|TRBV7-7|TRBJ2-2
CASSSSGTGVGELFF
TGTGCCAGCAGCTCCTCCGGGACAGGGGTCGGGGAGCTGTTTTTT
>-|-|TRBV19|TRBJ2-1
CASSSRGSYDEQFF
TGTGCCAGTAGTTCCCGTGGCAGCTACGACGAGCAGTTCTTC
>few|-|TRBV16|TRBJ2-5
CASSHWTAQETQYF
TGTGCCAGCAGCCACTGGACAGCCCAAGAGACCCAGTACTTC
>-|TRBD2|TRBV27|TRBJ2-7
CASSLSSGNYEQYF
TGTGCCAGCAGTTTATCGAGCGGGAACTACGAGCAGTACTTC
>-|TRBD2|TRBV28|TRBJ2-7
CASSHPGLAGVRYEQYF
TGTGCCAGCAGTCACCCGGGACTAGCGGGAGTCAGGTACGAGCAGTACTTC
>-|-|TRBV14|TRBJ2-7
CASSQVFRGGEQYF
TGTGCCAGCAGCCAAGTTTTCAGGGGTGGCGAGCAGTACTTC
>-|-|TRBV7-5|TRBJ1-2
CVRSLVLVGTKAYGYTF
TGTGTCAGAAGCTTAGTCCTTGTAGGGACAAAAGCCTATGGCTACACCTTC
>-|-|TRBV7-9|TRBJ1-2
CASSLDLDGGYTF
TGTGCCAGCAGCCTAGATTTGGATGGTGGCTACACCTTC
>-|TRBD2|TRBV27|TRBJ2-7
CASSPSGSLIYEQYF
TGTGCCAGCAGCCCAAGCGGGAGCTTGATCTACGAGCAGTACTTC